These 14 T cell receptor beta chains came from one sample sequenced in a study of blood T cell repertoires in COVID-19. Some clones are missing from TCRdb's copy, which holds only in-frame ones; the method was immunoSEQ multiplex PCR. The sample yields 25,000 or so clones, about four fifths seen once. What was sequenced was peripheral blood. The receptors were gathered from a man aged 70 or older with acute or convalescent COVID-19.

J is TRBJ1-3 and V is TRBV6-6; D perhaps matches TRBD1 (6 bases). V was clipped by 5 bases and J by 2 bases, with 19 bases between them. CDR3 length: 17 residues. Germline V gives CDR1 MNHNY, CDR2 SVGAGI (reference sequence). CDR3 nucleotides: TGTGCCAGCAGTCCCCCGAGAACAGGGACAACTGGAAACACCATATATTTT. Its translation: CASSPPRTGTTGNTIYF.

This clone was detected only once. J is TRBJ1-2 and V is TRBV7-6, with 8 bases lining up with TRBD1. The germline V gene has CDR1 SGHVS and CDR2 FNYEAQ. The CDR3 runs 14 residues. V dropped 6 bases and J dropped 4; count of bases not matched to a gene: 7. The CDR3 region is CASRPRGRGYGYTF. CDR3 bases: TGTGCCAGCAGACCCAGGGGGCGCGGCTATGGCTACACCTTC.

This chain joins TRBV28 and TRBJ1-2; D is unclear. This CDR3 has 12 residues. Germline V gene sequence: CDR1 MDHEN, CDR2 SYDVKM. Trimming took 4 bases from V and 6 from J, leaving 9 bases between them. CDR3 in DNA: TGTGCCAGCAGTTCCGGGAGACATGGCTACACCTTC. This gives the protein CASSSGRHGYTF.

The chain recombines TRBV4-2 with TRBJ2-3; 9 bases are shared with TRBD2. Germline V gene lookup returns CDR1 LGHNA and CDR2 YNFKEQ. The CDR3 consists of 13 residues. The V segment lost 0 bases and the J segment 11 bases; nucleotides outside the gene matches: 3. The CDR3: CASSQEAGGMQYF. The CDR3, as DNA: TGTGCCAGCAGCCAAGAGGCGGGGGGGATGCAGTATTTT.

This chain joins TRBV18 and TRBJ2-7, with D possibly TRBD1 on 6 matching bases. From germline, CDR1 is KGHSH and CDR2 LQKENI. The CDR3 runs to 15 residues. V was shortened by 2 bases and J by 2 bases, with 13 bases between the two germline ends. The CDR3 spells CASSPSVGQTYEQYF. The CDR3 nucleotides read TGTGCCAGCTCACCATCCGTAGGACAGACCTACGAGCAGTACTTC. The full variable domain, in which reference TRBV18 and TRBJ2-7 provide the parts outside the CDR3, is NAGVMQNPRHLVRRRGQEARLRCSPMKGHSHVYWYRQLPEEGLKFMVYLQKENIIDESGMPKERFSAEFPKEGPSILRIQQVVRGDSAAYFCASSPSVGQTYEQYFGPGTRLTVT.

The chain combines TRBV28 with TRBJ2-5; TRBD1 matches at 12 bases. Trimming took 5 bases from V and 4 from J; bases not matched to a gene: 8. CDR1 is MDHEN, CDR2 SYDVKM, per germline. The CDR3 sequence is 16 residues long. The DNA for the CDR3 is TGTGCCAGCAGTAAGTGGGACAGGGGGCGCCCAGAGACCCAGTACTTC. Translating it yields CASSKWDRGRPETQYF.

The chain carries TRBV5-1 and TRBJ1-4, with 8 bases aligning to TRBD1. The V segment lost 2 bases and the J segment 5 bases; nucleotides outside the gene matches: 5. Looked up from germline, CDR1 is SGHRS and CDR2 is YFSETQ. The CDR3 is 15 residues long. CDR3 loop: CASSFGGQVNEKLFF. The CDR3 DNA is TGCGCCAGCAGCTTCGGGGGACAGGTCAATGAAAAACTGTTTTTT.

The gene calls are TRBV4-1 and TRBJ2-3; TRBD2 agrees at 7 bases. After removal of 4 bases from V and 6 bases from J, the junction contained 10 bases not matched to a gene. The length of the CDR3 is 15 residues. CDR1 is MGHRA and CDR2 is YSYEKL in the germline V gene. In DNA form, the CDR3 reads TGCGCCAGCAGCCCCCTCGGACTAGAGTTGGATACGCAGTATTTT. Protein: CASSPLGLELDTQYF.

The genes are TRBV6-5 and TRBJ1-1, with 8 bases aligning to TRBD1. The CDR3 has 15 amino acids. The germline gives CDR1 MNHEY, CDR2 SVGAGI. J was trimmed by 0 bases and V by 4 bases; bases with no gene match: 4. CDR3 bases: TGTGCCAGCAGTTTCACGACAGGGGTGAACACTGAAGCTTTCTTT. This translates into CASSFTTGVNTEAFF.

The V gene is TRBV12-3 or TRBV12-4, the J gene TRBJ2-1; TRBD1 might be the D (6 bases). The CDR3 has 11 amino acids. V lost 4 bases and J lost 10, with 8 bases in between. The CDR3 DNA is TGTGCCAGCAGTTACAGGGCCGAGCAGTTCTTC. This gives the protein CASSYRAEQFF.

DNA for the CDR3: TGTGCCAGCAGCTTGGAGACAGGTGCCTACGAGCAGTACTTC. It yields the protein CASSLETGAYEQYF. The chain employs TRBV7-2 and TRBJ2-7; tentative D call: TRBD1 (6 bases). The CDR3 extends over 14 amino acids. Germline-derived CDR1 and CDR2 are SGHTA and FQGNSA. V gave up 3 bases and J gave up 2 bases, with 11 bases separating them.

V gene TRBV7-9 combines with J gene TRBJ2-1; tentatively, D is TRBD1 (6 bases). The CDR3 has 13 amino acids. The germline CDR1 and CDR2 sequences are SEHNR and FQNEAQ (reference sequence). V shed 5 bases and J shed 8 bases, with 13 bases lying between them. Here the CDR3 reads CASSLTGSDEQFF. The CDR3 DNA reads as TGTGCCAGCAGCCTTACAGGGTCCGATGAGCAGTTCTTC.

This clone was seen more than once but under ten times. The CDR3 DNA sequence: TGTGCCAGCAGGGTTGGACAGTACTACGAGCAGTACTTC. The encoded protein is CASRVGQYYEQYF. The V call is TRBV7-8, the J call TRBJ2-7; a possible D gene is TRBD1 (6 bases). The CDR3 consists of 13 residues. Trimming pared 6 bases from V and 3 bases from J, leaving 12 bases between. Germline loops: CDR1 SGHVS, CDR2 FQNEAQ.

This chain joins TRBV5-6 and TRBJ1-6, with TRBD1 matching 9 bases. Germline trimming cut 3 bases from V and 9 bases from J; bases unmatched to any gene: 4. CDR3 length: 14 amino acids. CDR1 is SGHDT, CDR2 YYEEEE, per germline. CDR3 DNA: TGTGCCAGCAGCTCCCGGGACAGGGTTTCACCCCTCCACTTT. This translates into CASSSRDRVSPLHF. Full variable domain (rest looked up from reference TRBV5-6 and TRBJ1-6): DAGVTQSPTHLIKTRGQQVTLRCSPKSGHDTVSWYQQALGQGPQFIFQYYEEEERQRGNFPDRFSGHQFPNYSSELNVNALLLGDSALYLCASSSRDRVSPLHFGNGTRLTVT.